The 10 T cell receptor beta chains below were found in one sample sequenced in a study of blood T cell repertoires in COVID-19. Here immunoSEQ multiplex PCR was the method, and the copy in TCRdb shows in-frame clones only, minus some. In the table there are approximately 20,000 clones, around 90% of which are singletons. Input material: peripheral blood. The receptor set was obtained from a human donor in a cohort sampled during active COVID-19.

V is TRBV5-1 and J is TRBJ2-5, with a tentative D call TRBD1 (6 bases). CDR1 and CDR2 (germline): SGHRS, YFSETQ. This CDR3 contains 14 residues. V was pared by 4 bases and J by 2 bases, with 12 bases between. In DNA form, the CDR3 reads TGCGCCAGCAGCGTGACAGGTGTACAAGAGACCCAGTACTTC. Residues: CASSVTGVQETQYF.

CDR3 bases: TGTGCCAGCAGTTGGGGAGGGGGAGGCGAGCAGTACTTC. The encoded protein is CASSWGGGGEQYF. This rearrangement joins TRBV6-5 to TRBJ2-7; D possibly corresponds to TRBD2 (7 bases). This CDR3 is 13 amino acids long. V lost 4 bases and J 6 bases, leaving 13 bases between the germline ends. Looked up from germline, CDR1 is MNHEY and CDR2 is SVGAGI.

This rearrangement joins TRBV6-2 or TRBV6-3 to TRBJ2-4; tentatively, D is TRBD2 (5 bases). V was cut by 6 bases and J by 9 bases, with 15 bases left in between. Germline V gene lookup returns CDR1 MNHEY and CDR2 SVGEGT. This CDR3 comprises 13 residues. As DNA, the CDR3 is TGTGCCAGCAGCCCCGCGGGTCCTGGCATTCAGTACTTC. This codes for CASSPAGPGIQYF.

The CDR3 loop is CASSLDRRTGELFF. The DNA of the CDR3 is TGCGCCAGCAGCTTGGACAGGCGGACCGGGGAGCTGTTTTTT. This chain joins TRBV5-1 and TRBJ2-2; tentative D call: TRBD1 (5 bases). The CDR3 contains 14 residues. The V gene's germline CDR1 is SGHRS and CDR2 YFSETQ. Trimming pared 0 bases from V and 5 bases from J, leaving 8 bases between. Variable domain in full (rest from reference TRBV5-1 and TRBJ2-2): KAGVTQTPRYLIKTRGQQVTLSCSPISGHRSVSWYQQTPGQGLQFLFEYFSETQRNKGNFPGRFSGRQFSNSRSEMNVSTLELGDSALYLCASSLDRRTGELFFGEGSRLTVL.

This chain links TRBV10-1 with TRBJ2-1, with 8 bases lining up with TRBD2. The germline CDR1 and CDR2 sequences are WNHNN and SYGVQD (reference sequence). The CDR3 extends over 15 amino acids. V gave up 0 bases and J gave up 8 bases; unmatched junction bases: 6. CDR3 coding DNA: TGCGCCAGCAGTGAGTCTTTGCGGGGGGCCGATGAGCAGTTCTTC. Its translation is CASSESLRGADEQFF.

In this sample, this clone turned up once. The DNA of the CDR3 is TGTGCCAGCAGTCCCAGAGGGGGCTCTGGGGCCAACGTCCTGACTTTC. Translation gives CASSPRGGSGANVLTF. The chain has TRBV6-6 and TRBJ2-6, with D tentatively TRBD1 (6 bases). Germline V CDR1 and CDR2: MNHNY, SVGAGI (reference sequence). V was trimmed by 5 bases and J by 0 bases, leaving 11 bases between them. The CDR3 length is 16 residues.

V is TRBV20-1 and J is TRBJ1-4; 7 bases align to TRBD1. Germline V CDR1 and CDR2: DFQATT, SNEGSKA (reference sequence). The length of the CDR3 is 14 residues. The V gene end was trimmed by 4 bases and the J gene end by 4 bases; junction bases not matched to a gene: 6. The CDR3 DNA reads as TGCAGTGCTACTGACAGGGTCAGTAATGAAAAACTGTTTTTT. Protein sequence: CSATDRVSNEKLFF.

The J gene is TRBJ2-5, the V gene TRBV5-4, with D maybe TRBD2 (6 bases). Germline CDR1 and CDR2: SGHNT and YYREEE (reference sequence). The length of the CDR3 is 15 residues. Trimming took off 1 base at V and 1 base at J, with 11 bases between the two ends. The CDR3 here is CASSLYAGSQETQYF. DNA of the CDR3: TGTGCCAGCAGCTTGTACGCGGGATCCCAAGAGACCCAGTACTTC.

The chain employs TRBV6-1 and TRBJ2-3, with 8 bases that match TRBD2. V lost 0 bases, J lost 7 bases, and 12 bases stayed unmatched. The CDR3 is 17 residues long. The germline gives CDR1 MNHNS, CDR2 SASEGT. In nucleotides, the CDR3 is TGTGCCAGCAGTGAAGCTGGGGCTAGCGGGTCCTTTAATACGCAGTATTTT. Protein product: CASSEAGASGSFNTQYF.

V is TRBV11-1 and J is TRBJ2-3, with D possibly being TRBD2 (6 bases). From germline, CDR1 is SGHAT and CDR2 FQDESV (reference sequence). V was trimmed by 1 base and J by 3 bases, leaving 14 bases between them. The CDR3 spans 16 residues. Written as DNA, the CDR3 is TGTGCCAGCAGCTTAGGGGCGGGGTGGAGGACAGATACGCAGTATTTT. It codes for CASSLGAGWRTDTQYF. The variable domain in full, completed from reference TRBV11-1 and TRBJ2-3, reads EAEVAQSPRYKITEKSQAVAFWCDPISGHATLYWYRQILGQGPELLVQFQDESVVDDSQLPKDRFSAERLKGVDSTLKIQPAELGDSAMYLCASSLGAGWRTDTQYFGPGTRLTVL.